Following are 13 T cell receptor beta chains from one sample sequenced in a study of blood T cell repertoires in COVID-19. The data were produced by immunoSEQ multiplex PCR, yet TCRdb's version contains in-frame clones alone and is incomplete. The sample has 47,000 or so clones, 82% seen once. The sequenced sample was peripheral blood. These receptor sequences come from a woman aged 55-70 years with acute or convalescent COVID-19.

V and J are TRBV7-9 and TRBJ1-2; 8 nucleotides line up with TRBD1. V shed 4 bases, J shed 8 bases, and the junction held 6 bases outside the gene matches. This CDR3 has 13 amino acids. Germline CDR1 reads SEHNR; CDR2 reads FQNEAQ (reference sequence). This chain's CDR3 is CASSSDRVKGYTF. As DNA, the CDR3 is TGTGCCAGCAGCTCGGACAGGGTGAAGGGCTACACCTTC.

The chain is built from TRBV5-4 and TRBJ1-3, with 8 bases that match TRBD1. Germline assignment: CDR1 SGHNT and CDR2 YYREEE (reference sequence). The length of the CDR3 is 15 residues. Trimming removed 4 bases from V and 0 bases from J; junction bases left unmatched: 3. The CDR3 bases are TGTGCCAGCAGCAAGACAGGGGACTCTGGAAACACCATATATTTT. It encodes CASSKTGDSGNTIYF.

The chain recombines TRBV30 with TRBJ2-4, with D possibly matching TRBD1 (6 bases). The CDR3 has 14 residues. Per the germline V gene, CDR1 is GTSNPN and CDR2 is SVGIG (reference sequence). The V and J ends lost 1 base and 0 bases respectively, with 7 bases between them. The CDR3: CAWSDRVAKNIQYF. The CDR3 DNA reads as TGTGCCTGGAGTGACAGGGTAGCCAAAAACATTCAGTACTTC.

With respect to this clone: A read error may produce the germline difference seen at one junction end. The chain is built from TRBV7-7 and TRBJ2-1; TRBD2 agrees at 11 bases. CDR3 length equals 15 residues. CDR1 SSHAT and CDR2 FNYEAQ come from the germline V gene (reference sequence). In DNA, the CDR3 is TGTGCCAGCAGCCCCACTAGCGGGAGCTACCATGAGCAGTTCTTC. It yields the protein CASSPTSGSYHEQFF.

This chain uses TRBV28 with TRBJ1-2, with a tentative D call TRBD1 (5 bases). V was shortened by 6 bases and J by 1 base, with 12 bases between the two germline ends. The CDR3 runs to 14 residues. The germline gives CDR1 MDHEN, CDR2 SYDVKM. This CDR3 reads CASSLGRGNYGYTF. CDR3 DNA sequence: TGTGCCAGCAGCCTGGGGCGGGGTAACTATGGCTACACCTTC.

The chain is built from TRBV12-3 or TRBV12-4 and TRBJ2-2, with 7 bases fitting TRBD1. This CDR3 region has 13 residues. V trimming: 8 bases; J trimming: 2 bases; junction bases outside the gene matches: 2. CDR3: CASWDSNTGELFF. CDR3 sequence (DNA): TGTGCCAGCTGGGACAGCAACACCGGGGAGCTGTTTTTT.

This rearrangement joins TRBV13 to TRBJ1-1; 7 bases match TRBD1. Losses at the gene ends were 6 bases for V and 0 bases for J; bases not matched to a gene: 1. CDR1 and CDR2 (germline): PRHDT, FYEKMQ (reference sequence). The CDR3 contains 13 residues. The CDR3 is CASRDRLNTEAFF. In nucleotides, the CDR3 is TGTGCCAGCAGGGACAGGCTGAACACTGAAGCTTTCTTT.

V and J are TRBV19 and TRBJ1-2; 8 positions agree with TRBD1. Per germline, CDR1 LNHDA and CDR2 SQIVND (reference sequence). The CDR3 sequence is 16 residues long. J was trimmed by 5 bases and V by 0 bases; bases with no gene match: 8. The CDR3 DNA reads TGTGCCAGTAGTATAGATGGAGACAGGGGAGGATATGGCTACACCTTC. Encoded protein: CASSIDGDRGGYGYTF.

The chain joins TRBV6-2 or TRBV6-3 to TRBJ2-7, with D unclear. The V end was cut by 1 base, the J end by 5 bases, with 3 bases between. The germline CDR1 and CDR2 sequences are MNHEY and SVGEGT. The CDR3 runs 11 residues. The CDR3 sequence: CASSYFDEQYF. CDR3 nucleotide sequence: TGTGCCAGCAGTTACTTCGACGAGCAGTACTTC.

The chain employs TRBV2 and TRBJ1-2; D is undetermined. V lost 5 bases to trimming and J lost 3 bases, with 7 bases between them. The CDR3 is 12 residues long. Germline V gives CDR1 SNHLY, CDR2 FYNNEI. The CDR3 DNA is TGTGCCAGCAGTCGGGATCACTATGGCTACACCTTC. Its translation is CASSRDHYGYTF.

For the CDR3, the DNA is TGTGCCAGTAGTATGGTGAACGAACCCAGGAACGAGCAGTACTTC. Its protein product is CASSMVNEPRNEQYF. The chain links TRBV19 to TRBJ2-7; D not resolved. Germline V gene lookup returns CDR1 LNHDA and CDR2 SQIVND (reference sequence). CDR3 length equals 15 residues. V was pared by 3 bases and J by 5 bases, with 17 bases between.

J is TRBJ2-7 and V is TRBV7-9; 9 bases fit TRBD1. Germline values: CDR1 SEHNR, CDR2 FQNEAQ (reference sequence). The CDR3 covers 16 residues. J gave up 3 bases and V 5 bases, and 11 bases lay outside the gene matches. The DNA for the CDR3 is TGTGCCAGCAGCCCCCAGAGTCCGGACAGGGGCTACGAGCAGTACTTC. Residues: CASSPQSPDRGYEQYF.

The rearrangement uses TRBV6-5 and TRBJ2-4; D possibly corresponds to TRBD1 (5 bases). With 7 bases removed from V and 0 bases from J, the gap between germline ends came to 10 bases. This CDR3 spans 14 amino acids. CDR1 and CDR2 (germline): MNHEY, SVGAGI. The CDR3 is CASKIQGAKNIQYF. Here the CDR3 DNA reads TGTGCCAGCAAGATCCAGGGAGCCAAAAACATTCAGTACTTC.